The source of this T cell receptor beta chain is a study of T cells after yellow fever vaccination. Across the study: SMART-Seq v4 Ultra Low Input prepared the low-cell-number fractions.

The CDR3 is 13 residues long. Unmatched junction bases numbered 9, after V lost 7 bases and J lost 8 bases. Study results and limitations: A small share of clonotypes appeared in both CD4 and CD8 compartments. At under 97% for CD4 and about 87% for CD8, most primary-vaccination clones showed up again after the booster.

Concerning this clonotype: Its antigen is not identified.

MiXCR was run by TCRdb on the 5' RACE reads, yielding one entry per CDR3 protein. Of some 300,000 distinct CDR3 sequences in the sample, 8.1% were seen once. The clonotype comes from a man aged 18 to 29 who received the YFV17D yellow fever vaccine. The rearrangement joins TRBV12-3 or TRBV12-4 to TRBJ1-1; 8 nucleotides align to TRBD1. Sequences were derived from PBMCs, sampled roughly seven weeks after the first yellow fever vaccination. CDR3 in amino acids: CASTLDRAAEAFF. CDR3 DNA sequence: TGTGCCAGCACCTTGGACAGGGCTGCGGAAGCTTTCTTT.